The 13 T cell receptor beta chains below come from one sample, sequenced in a study of T-cell memory formation after mild COVID-19. A single record per CDR3 protein comes from TCRdb applying MiXCR to the 5' RACE reads. Among 400,000 or so distinct CDR3 sequences, around 21% were seen once, and the ten largest hold around 13%. Source material: PBMCs or a T cell subset sorted from them (not recorded which). The receptors here all came from an adult woman who had mild COVID-19 (a few samples of this study predate the infection). Cell type and time point are not known.

This chain connects TRBV7-9 to TRBJ2-2; D possibly uses TRBD1 or TRBD2 (5 bases each). V lost 10 bases and J 0 bases, leaving 12 bases between the germline ends. The CDR3 is 14 residues long. The germline V gene encodes CDR1 SEHNR and CDR2 FQNEAQ (reference sequence). The CDR3 is CANLGPTNTGELFF. The CDR3 nucleotides are TGTGCCAATCTGGGACCAACGAACACCGGGGAGCTGTTTTTT.

This clonotype was recorded at least ten times. This chain uses TRBV9 with TRBJ2-4; unclear D gene. CDR3 length: 13 amino acids. V dropped 0 bases and J dropped 9 bases, with 10 bases sitting between them. CDR1 SGDLS and CDR2 YYNGEE come from the germline V gene. Here the CDR3 reads CASSVESESIQYF. As DNA, the CDR3 is TGTGCCAGCAGCGTAGAATCAGAGAGCATTCAGTACTTC.

This clonotype has just a few counts. The V gene is TRBV29-1, the J gene TRBJ1-1, with unresolved D. There are 12 residues in the CDR3. Deletions cut 6 bases from V and 1 base from J, with 9 bases between. Germline-derived CDR1 and CDR2 are SQVTM and ANQGSEA. The CDR3 spells CSVPDGNTEAFF. The CDR3 coding sequence is TGCAGCGTCCCTGACGGGAACACTGAAGCTTTCTTT.

The rearrangement joins TRBV12-3 or TRBV12-4 to TRBJ2-3, with 8 bases lining up with TRBD1. J was trimmed by 1 base and V by 5 bases; bases with no gene match: 8. There are 16 residues in the CDR3. The CDR3 region is CASSLSGTGRTDTQYF. The CDR3 nucleotides read TGTGCCAGCAGTCTCTCCGGGACAGGCCGCACAGATACGCAGTATTTT.

This clonotype was seen a handful of times. This chain connects TRBV5-1 to TRBJ1-1, with TRBD1 matching 8 bases. The CDR3 runs 17 residues. With 0 bases clipped from V and 7 bases from J, the junction kept 14 bases outside the gene matches. Germline V gene lookup returns CDR1 SGHRS and CDR2 YFSETQ. CDR3 bases: TGCGCCAGCAGCTTGGCCGTCTTTTTCCAGGGGGCAAGTGAAGCTTTCTTT. Residues: CASSLAVFFQGASEAFF.

This clonotype was observed a handful of times. The chain is built from TRBV7-9 and TRBJ2-2, with 9 bases that match TRBD1. CDR1 and CDR2 (germline): SEHNR, FQNEAQ (reference sequence). The CDR3 extends over 16 amino acids. Trimming cost V 8 bases and J 4 bases; bases outside gene matches: 11. CDR3 sequence reads: CASLPRDRDVTGELFF. The CDR3 DNA reads TGTGCCAGCTTGCCACGGGACAGGGACGTCACCGGGGAGCTGTTTTTT.

This clonotype showed up just a few times. V and J are TRBV27 and TRBJ2-7; a possible D gene is TRBD2 (6 bases). V was cut by 5 bases and J by 1 base, with 15 bases left in between. CDR3 length: 15 residues. The germline V gene encodes CDR1 MNHEY and CDR2 SMNVEV (reference sequence). CDR3 protein: CASSGRRDLSYEQYF. The CDR3 nucleotides read TGTGCCAGCAGTGGTAGACGGGACTTGTCCTACGAGCAGTACTTC.

This clonotype was counted only a few times. The chain combines TRBV11-1 with TRBJ2-3; perhaps TRBD1 as D (5 bases). This CDR3 contains 13 residues. V gave up 4 bases and J gave up 4 bases, with 9 bases separating them. CDR1 SGHAT and CDR2 FQDESV come from the germline V gene (reference sequence). CDR3 nucleotides: TGTGCCAGCAGCTCTACAGGCCCAGATACGCAGTATTTT. Translation gives CASSSTGPDTQYF. Supplemented by reference TRBV11-1 and TRBJ2-3, the full variable domain reads EAEVAQSPRYKITEKSQAVAFWCDPISGHATLYWYRQILGQGPELLVQFQDESVVDDSQLPKDRFSAERLKGVDSTLKIQPAELGDSAMYLCASSSTGPDTQYFGPGTRLTVL.

This clonotype showed up many times. This chain links TRBV4-2 with TRBJ2-3; D might be TRBD1 or TRBD2, each matching 6 bases. Germline values: CDR1 LGHNA, CDR2 YNFKEQ. This CDR3 comprises 15 residues. Trimming pared 0 bases from V and 4 bases from J, leaving 11 bases between. DNA of the CDR3: TGTGCCAGCAGCCAAGAAGGGGGGTCAGCAGATACGCAGTATTTT. It encodes CASSQEGGSADTQYF.

The chain recombines TRBV13 with TRBJ2-7; D uncertain. CDR3 size: 15 residues. Trimming stripped 0 bases from V and 6 bases from J, with 15 bases between. CDR1 and CDR2 from the germline V gene are PRHDT and FYEKMQ (reference sequence). In DNA form, the CDR3 reads TGTGCCAGCAGCTTAGGCCTGGTTCCGGGCGGCGAGCAGTACTTC. The encoded protein is CASSLGLVPGGEQYF.

The chain has TRBV7-8 and TRBJ2-7; TRBD1 might be the D (6 bases). Germline-derived CDR1 and CDR2 are SGHVS and FQNEAQ. Trimming shortened V by 5 bases and J by 2 bases, and 10 bases separated the two germline ends. CDR3 size: 13 residues. CDR3 sequence reads: CASSEGHPYEQYF. The CDR3 DNA is TGTGCCAGCAGCGAGGGACACCCCTACGAGCAGTACTTC.

This clonotype occurred a few times. This rearrangement joins TRBV24-1 to TRBJ2-3; TRBD1 matches 7 bases. The CDR3 extends over 15 amino acids. Trimming at V came to 7 bases and at J to 0 bases, leaving 6 bases not matched to a gene. Germline CDR1 is KGHDR and CDR2 is SFDVKD. CDR3 protein: CATSGTAPSTDTQYF. CDR3 DNA: TGTGCCACCAGCGGGACAGCCCCTAGCACAGATACGCAGTATTTT.

The chain employs TRBV18 and TRBJ1-6; D uncertain. The V gene lost 6 bases and the J gene lost 6 bases, with 18 bases spanning the gap. This CDR3 is built from 16 residues. Germline CDR1 is KGHSH and CDR2 is LQKENI. The CDR3 sequence is CASSPDQYGGNSPLHF. The CDR3 coding sequence is TGTGCCAGCTCCCCAGACCAATACGGTGGTAATTCACCCCTCCACTTT.